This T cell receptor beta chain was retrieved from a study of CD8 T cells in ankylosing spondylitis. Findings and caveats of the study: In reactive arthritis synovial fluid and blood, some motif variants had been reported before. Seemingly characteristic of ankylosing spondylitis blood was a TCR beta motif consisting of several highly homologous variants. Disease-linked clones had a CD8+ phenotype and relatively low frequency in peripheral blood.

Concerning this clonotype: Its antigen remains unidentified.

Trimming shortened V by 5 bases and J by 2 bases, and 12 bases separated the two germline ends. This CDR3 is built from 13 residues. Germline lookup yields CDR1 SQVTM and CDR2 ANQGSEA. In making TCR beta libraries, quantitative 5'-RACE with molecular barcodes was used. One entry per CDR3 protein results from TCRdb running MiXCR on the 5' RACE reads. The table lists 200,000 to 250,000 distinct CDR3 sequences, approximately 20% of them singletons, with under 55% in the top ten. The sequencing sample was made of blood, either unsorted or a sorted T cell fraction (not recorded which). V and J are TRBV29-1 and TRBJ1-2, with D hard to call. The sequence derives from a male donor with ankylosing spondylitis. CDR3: CSVRGGVNYGYTF. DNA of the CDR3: TGCAGCGTTCGTGGAGGAGTCAACTATGGCTACACCTTC.